The clone carrying this TCR beta chain appeared a few times. Its antigen is currently unknown. Then a second PCR, running about 6 to 12 cycles, was carried out with a sample-barcoded 5' primer and a J-beta primer mix. Each TCR beta cDNA got a 12-nucleotide random molecular identifier. Each sample provided no less than 2.5 million CDR3-containing paired-end reads. Each CDR3 protein gets one entry after TCRdb re-called the 5' RACE reads with MiXCR. This table holds about 1,500,000 distinct CDR3 sequences, roughly 40% found once. CDR3 size: 19 residues. V shed 1 base and J 2 bases; nucleotides not matched to a gene: 9. Looked up from germline, CDR1 is SGHTA and CDR2 is FQGNSA. This specimen comes from a study of blood T cells in healthy people across ages. Findings and limits, study-wide: Age showed a roughly linear inverse relationship with TCR beta diversity per million T cells.

The receptor was derived from a woman between 18 and 29 years old in good health. The V gene is TRBV7-2, the J gene TRBJ2-7, with TRBD2 matching over 15 bases. The sequencing input was blood. The CDR3 DNA reads as TGTGCCAGCAGCTTAGTGGGGACTAGCGGGGGGCCTTTCACCTACGAGCAGTACTTC. Its translation is CASSLVGTSGGPFTYEQYF.